This T cell receptor (beta chain) emerged from a study of blood T cell repertoires in COVID-19. On the study more broadly: The United States, Italy and Spain supplied acute and convalescent COVID-19 samples. T cells, B-cell-depleted T cells, or PBMCs provided the cDNA or gDNA that served as material.

Trimming took 3 bases from V and 6 from J; bases not matched to a gene: 4. The germline gives CDR1 SGHRS, CDR2 YFSETQ. The CDR3 runs to 15 residues. In the authors' workflow: Scientists estimated how many nucleated cells there were by amplifying reference gene primers. Profiled with immunoSEQ multiplex PCR; TCRdb holds only in-frame clones, not every one. V and J calls and clone size are as listed in that table; D and trimming were resolved from the DNA. This table holds 100,000 to 150,000 clones, roughly 74% found once. The TCR comes from a man in his 60s with acute or convalescent COVID-19. Sequenced material: peripheral blood. This chain uses TRBV5-1 with TRBJ2-2; the match to TRBD2 covers 11 bases. As DNA, the CDR3 is TGCGCCAGCAGCTATACTAGCGGGAGTTCCGGGGAGCTGTTTTTT. Protein sequence: CASSYTSGSSGELFF.